The rows below give T cell receptor beta chains drawn from one sample of a study of cytomegalovirus exposure and HLA in healthy donors. Clones were read by immunoSEQ multiplex PCR, and TCRdb kept only the in-frame ones, dropping some. The repertoire holds about 140,000 clones, with 60% to 85% as singletons. Sample: PBMCs. The receptors derive from a male donor in good health and CMV-seronegative. CDR3s leave out the opening cysteine and the closing phenylalanine or tryptophan. A D gene is named only where the DNA matches it firmly.

v_call	d_call	cdr3_aa
TRBV27	TRBD1	ASRARTGQLADTQY
TRBV2	TRBD2	ASGGLGGYYEQY
TRBV30	-	AWSPSTRTYQF
TRBV2	-	ASTEEGMNTEAF
TRBV10-2	-	ASSSSVSSYEQY
TRBV7-6	-	ASSLGRGASNQPQH
TRBV5-1	TRBD1	ASSLGDRTGQY
TRBV18	-	ASSPPRGLDTEAF
TRBV5-1	-	ASSLEGAGRDEQY
TRBV11-1	TRBD1	ASSKDRRREQY